This T cell receptor (beta chain) was identified in a study of a mutant IDH1 vaccine in newly diagnosed glioma. The wider study: Vaccination of patients was performed eight times, in weeks 1, 3, 5, 7, 11, 15, 19 and 23.

Generated by immunoSEQ multiplex PCR, the TCRdb table keeps only in-frame clones and is missing some. The sample lists about 44,000 clones, approximately 90% occurring once. From germline, CDR1 is MDHEN and CDR2 SYDVKM. This CDR3 has 13 amino acids. V was cut by 6 bases and J by 0 bases, with 9 bases left in between. About this clone itself: Its antigen is unknown.

Time point reported: week 23, last vaccination. Vaccine doses each comprised 300 ug of mutant IDH1 20-mer peptide, with topical imiquimod. This specimen was PBMCs, taken from a glioma patient whose treatment included an IDH1 peptide vaccine. This chain connects TRBV28 to TRBJ2-7, with D hard to call. This sequence was found in a man in his fifties or sixties with glioma. The CDR3 nucleotides read TGTGCCAGCAGGGTAGGAGTCTCCTACGAGCAGTACTTC. Its translation: CASRVGVSYEQYF.